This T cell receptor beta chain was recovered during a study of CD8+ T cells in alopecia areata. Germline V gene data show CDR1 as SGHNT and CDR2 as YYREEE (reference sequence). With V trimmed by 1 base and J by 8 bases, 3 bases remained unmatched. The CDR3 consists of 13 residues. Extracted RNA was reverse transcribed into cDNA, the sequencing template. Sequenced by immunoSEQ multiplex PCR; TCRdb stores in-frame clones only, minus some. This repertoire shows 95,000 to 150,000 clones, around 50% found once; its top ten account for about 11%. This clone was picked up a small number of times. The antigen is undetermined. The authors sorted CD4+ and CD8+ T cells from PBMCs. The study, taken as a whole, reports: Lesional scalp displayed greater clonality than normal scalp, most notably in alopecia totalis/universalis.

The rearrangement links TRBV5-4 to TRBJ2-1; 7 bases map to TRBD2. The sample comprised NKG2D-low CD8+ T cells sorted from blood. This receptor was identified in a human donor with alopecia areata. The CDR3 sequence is CASSLRGVYEQFF. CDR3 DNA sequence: TGTGCCAGCAGCTTGCGGGGGGTCTATGAGCAGTTCTTC.